This T cell receptor (beta chain) stems from a study of beta chain features in type 1 diabetes. The overall study: Examination spanned approximately 110 million sorted cells from all samples. Regarding the study as a whole: Moderate but significant shortening of TCRB CDR3s was recorded in all four CD4+ subsets from Type 1 diabetes patients. Cells with high TCR expression could be over-represented when cDNA is sequenced. Amplification by PCR could prefer shorter templates, with the same effect in patients and controls.

Germline assignment: CDR1 MGHRA and CDR2 YSYEKL. This CDR3 has 15 residues. Reverse transcribing all isolated RNA meant expressed TCRB transcripts were sequenced. Sequenced by immunoSEQ multiplex PCR; TCRdb stores in-frame clones only, minus some. The table records around 250,000 clones, around 21% of them present only once. In this sample, this clone turned up a few times. Its specificity is not known. A junction boundary mismatches the germline segment, possibly from a read error. Sequenced material: naive CD4+ T cells from blood. The chain has TRBV4-1 and TRBJ2-1; possible D gene TRBD1, 6 bases. The TCR originated in a woman between 35 and 50 years old with type 1 diabetes. The CDR3 protein is CASTQETGSYNEQFF. CDR3 DNA: TGCGCCAGCACCCAAGAAACAGGGTCCTACAATGAGCAGTTCTTC.